Each of the 13 T cell receptor beta chains below was sequenced from the same sample in a study of a mutant IDH1 vaccine in newly diagnosed glioma. No antigen has been assigned to these receptors. As for time point: week 11, during vaccination. Vaccination used 300 ug of mutant IDH1 20-mer peptide per dose, with topical imiquimod. Libraries were prepared by immunoSEQ multiplex PCR; TCRdb keeps only in-frame clonotypes and omits some of them. Altogether fewer than 45,000 clones are present, around 83% being singletons, with the ten largest covering about 2.2%. The source was PBMCs, collected from a glioma patient whose treatment included an IDH1 peptide vaccine. The receptors derive from a man between 35 and 55 years old with glioma.

V is TRBV5-4 and J is TRBJ1-1; D may be TRBD1 (5 bases). This CDR3 is built from 14 residues. Germline V gene data show CDR1 as SGHNT and CDR2 as YYREEE (reference sequence). The V and J ends lost 2 bases and 0 bases respectively, with 8 bases between them. In nucleotides, the CDR3 is TGTGCCAGCAGCTTCCGACAGATGAACACTGAAGCTTTCTTT. Amino acid sequence: CASSFRQMNTEAFF. The variable domain in full, with the rest retrieved from reference TRBV5-4 and TRBJ1-1, is ETGVTQSPTHLIKTRGQQVTLRCSSQSGHNTVSWYQQALGQGPQFIFQYYREEENGRGNFPPRFSGLQFPNYSSELNVNALELDDSALYLCASSFRQMNTEAFFGQGTRLTVV.

The chain recombines TRBV20-1 with TRBJ2-5, with D hard to call. The CDR3 has 10 residues. Germline assignment: CDR1 DFQATT and CDR2 SNEGSKA (reference sequence). The V gene lost 5 bases and the J gene lost 2 bases, with 3 bases spanning the gap. CDR3: CSALQETQYF. The CDR3 DNA reads as TGCAGTGCTTTGCAAGAGACCCAGTACTTC.

This clone was detected only once. The chain couples TRBV7-3 to TRBJ2-7; the D gene could be TRBD1 or TRBD2 (5 bases each). V was shortened by 6 bases and J by 7 bases, with 19 bases between the two germline ends. This CDR3 has 14 residues. CDR1 SGHTA and CDR2 FQGTGA come from the germline V gene. The chain's CDR3 is CASRLDQGVGEQYF. DNA of the CDR3: TGTGCCAGCAGACTCGATCAGGGAGTGGGTGAGCAGTACTTC.

V and J are TRBV4-3 and TRBJ2-7; D is undetermined. The CDR3 has 13 residues. Germline assignment: CDR1 LGHNA and CDR2 YSLEER. Trimming took off 4 bases at V and 7 bases at J, with 14 bases between the two ends. The CDR3 spells CASSPGGVGEQYF. The DNA of the CDR3 is TGCGCCAGCAGCCCTGGTGGGGTTGGGGAGCAGTACTTC.

This chain links TRBV18 with TRBJ2-7; D possibly corresponds to TRBD1 (7 bases). The CDR3 is 13 amino acids. Trimming took 4 bases from V and 7 from J, leaving 14 bases between them. Germline V lookup: CDR1 KGHSH, CDR2 LQKENI. In nucleotides, the CDR3 is TGTGCCAGCTCACAGGAGGGGGCGGGTGAGCAGTACTTC. It codes for CASSQEGAGEQYF.

The chain uses TRBV7-9 and TRBJ2-7; no clear D gene. CDR3 length equals 11 residues. In germline, CDR1 is SEHNR, CDR2 FQNEAQ (reference sequence). V was pared by 2 bases and J by 3 bases, with 2 bases between. The CDR3 here is CASSLIYEQYF. CDR3 bases: TGTGCCAGCAGCTTAATCTACGAGCAGTACTTC.

This chain joins TRBV2 and TRBJ2-1; tentatively, D is TRBD1 or TRBD2 (5 bases each). The V gene lost 8 bases and the J gene lost 6 bases, with 17 bases spanning the gap. This CDR3 comprises 14 residues. CDR1 is SNHLY, CDR2 FYNNEI, per germline. CDR3 in DNA: TGTGCCAGCCGAGGGGTAGGCGGACCCAATGAGCAGTTCTTC. Translation: CASRGVGGPNEQFF.

This clone was recorded a few times. The gene calls are TRBV7-9 and TRBJ2-1; D uncertain. Germline assignment: CDR1 SEHNR and CDR2 FQNEAQ (reference sequence). V lost 1 base, J lost 9 bases, and 7 bases lay in between. CDR3 size: 12 residues. The CDR3 spells CASSLDEVEQFF. For the CDR3, the DNA is TGTGCCAGCAGCTTAGATGAGGTTGAGCAGTTCTTC.

The V and J genes are TRBV28 and TRBJ2-3, with 7 bases lining up with TRBD2. The germline CDR1 and CDR2 sequences are MDHEN and SYDVKM. The CDR3 covers 15 residues. J was trimmed by 5 bases and V by 3 bases; bases with no gene match: 8. CDR3 sequence: CASSFYGTTRDTQYF. In nucleotides, the CDR3 is TGTGCCAGCAGTTTCTATGGGACTACCAGAGATACGCAGTATTTT.

The chain couples TRBV9 to TRBJ1-2; D unclear. The germline CDR1 and CDR2 sequences are SGDLS and YYNGEE. The ends were cut back, 3 bases at V and 4 bases at J, with 10 bases in the middle. The CDR3 covers 13 residues. The CDR3 DNA is TGTGCCAGCAGCGCCGCCCGGTTCTATGGCTACACCTTC. This gives the protein CASSAARFYGYTF.

The chain has TRBV14 and TRBJ2-7; 9 positions agree with TRBD2. The CDR3 spans 15 residues. Germline V gives CDR1 SGHDN, CDR2 FVKESK. Germline trimming cut 4 bases from V and 6 bases from J; bases unmatched to any gene: 10. CDR3 sequence reads: CASSLKGLAGAEQYF. CDR3 DNA sequence: TGTGCCAGCAGCCTAAAGGGACTAGCTGGGGCCGAGCAGTACTTC.

The V and J genes are TRBV19 and TRBJ1-1; TRBD1 agrees at 7 bases. CDR1 LNHDA and CDR2 SQIVND come from the germline V gene (reference sequence). Losses at the gene ends were 10 bases for V and 1 base for J; bases not matched to a gene: 9. CDR3 length: 14 amino acids. CDR3 loop: CATTEGAGNTEAFF. CDR3 nucleotide sequence: TGTGCCACTACAGAGGGGGCCGGGAACACTGAAGCTTTCTTT.

The chain links TRBV29-1 to TRBJ2-3; weak D call: TRBD2 (6 bases). CDR3 size: 13 residues. Germline values: CDR1 SQVTM, CDR2 ANQGSEA. V was shortened by 4 bases and J by 3 bases, with 11 bases between the two germline ends. The CDR3 DNA reads TGCAGCGTTGGGCGGGATTTTACAGATACGCAGTATTTT. It specifies CSVGRDFTDTQYF.